This note documents a single T cell receptor (beta chain) sequence. CDR1 and CDR2 (germline): LGHNA, YSLEER. V was shortened by 4 bases and J by 1 base, with 11 bases between the two germline ends. The CDR3 spans 15 residues. This specimen comes from a study of long-term antiretroviral therapy in people with HIV. Survey-level immunoSEQ v3.0 assays were run. Target depth was about 35,000-55,000 T-cell genomes per sample. TCRdb's table, derived via immunoSEQ multiplex PCR, lists solely in-frame clones and lacks some. The profile shows roughly 21,000 clones, around 86% of them singletons. The starting material was unsorted PBMCs, obtained 0.2 years before starting antiretroviral therapy. The V gene is TRBV4-3, the J gene TRBJ1-3; possibly TRBD1 for D (5 bases). This TCR was recovered from a man aged 18 to 35 with HIV. CDR3 in DNA: TGCGCCAGCAGCCGGGACGGCCAATCTGGAAACACCATATATTTT. Amino acid sequence: CASSRDGQSGNTIYF.